This TCR beta chain was retrieved from a study of cytomegalovirus exposure and HLA in healthy donors. Points from the study as a whole: It was assumed in the presence/absence analyses that sequencing depth was roughly uniform across donors. On later analysis, the bulk of CMV-associated TCR beta chains appeared to be HLA-restricted. A later analysis showed that HLA-associated TCR beta chains had undergone more clonal expansion than equally common others. DRB1 had the most TCR associations and HLA-C the fewest, a later analysis found, with rates varying by HLA locus.

The study ran its PCR with 60 Vbeta and 13 Jbeta primers. Repertoires were generated with immunoSEQ multiplex PCR, while TCRdb's copy carries only in-frame clones and drops some. The table shows 100,000 or so clones, with approximately 85% occurring only once. Worth noting for this clone: The target antigen is unknown.

The CDR3 covers 16 residues. Germline CDR1 and CDR2: MGHDK and SYGVNS. V gave up 5 bases and J gave up 2 bases, with 17 bases separating them. Sequenced: PBMCs. This clonotype was sampled from a man aged 30 to 45 in good health and CMV-seronegative. The chain is built from TRBV25-1 and TRBJ2-3, with D uncertain. CDR3 in amino acids: CASSLNPFRSTDTQYF. DNA of the CDR3: TGTGCCAGCAGTCTAAATCCCTTCAGGTCCACAGATACGCAGTATTTT.